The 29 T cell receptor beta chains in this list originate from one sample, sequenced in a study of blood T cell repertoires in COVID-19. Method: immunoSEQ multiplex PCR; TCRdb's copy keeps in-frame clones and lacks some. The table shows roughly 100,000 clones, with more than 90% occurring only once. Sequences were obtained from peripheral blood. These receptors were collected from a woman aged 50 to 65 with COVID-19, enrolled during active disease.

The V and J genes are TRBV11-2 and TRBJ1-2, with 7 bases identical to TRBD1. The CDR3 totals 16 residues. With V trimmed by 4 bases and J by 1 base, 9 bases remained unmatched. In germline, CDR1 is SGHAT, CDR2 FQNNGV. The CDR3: CASSSPPTGVNYGYTF. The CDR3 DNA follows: TGTGCCAGCAGCTCTCCACCTACAGGGGTTAACTATGGCTACACCTTC.

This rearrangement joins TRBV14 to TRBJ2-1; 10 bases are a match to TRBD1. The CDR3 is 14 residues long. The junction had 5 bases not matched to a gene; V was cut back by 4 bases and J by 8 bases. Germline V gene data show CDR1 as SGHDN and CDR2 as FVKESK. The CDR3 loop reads CASSPGQGLDEQFF. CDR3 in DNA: TGTGCCAGCAGCCCGGGACAGGGGCTCGATGAGCAGTTCTTC.

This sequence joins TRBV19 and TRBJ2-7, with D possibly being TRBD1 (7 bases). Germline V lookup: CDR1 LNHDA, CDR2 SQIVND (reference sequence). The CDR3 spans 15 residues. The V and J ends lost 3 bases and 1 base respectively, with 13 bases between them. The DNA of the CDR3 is TGTGCCAGTAGTATGGGGGGACAGCCTTCCTACGAGCAGTACTTC. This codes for CASSMGGQPSYEQYF.

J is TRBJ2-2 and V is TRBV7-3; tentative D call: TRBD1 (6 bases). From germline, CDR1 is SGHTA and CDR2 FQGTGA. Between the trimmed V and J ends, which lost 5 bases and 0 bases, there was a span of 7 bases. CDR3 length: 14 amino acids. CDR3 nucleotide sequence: TGTGCCAGCAGCCGGGACACGAACACCGGGGAGCTGTTTTTT. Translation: CASSRDTNTGELFF.

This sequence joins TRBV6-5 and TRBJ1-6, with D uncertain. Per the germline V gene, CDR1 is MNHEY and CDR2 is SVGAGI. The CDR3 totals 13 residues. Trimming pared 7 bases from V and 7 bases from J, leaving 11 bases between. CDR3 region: CASTGLDNSPLHF. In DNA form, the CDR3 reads TGTGCCAGCACGGGTCTCGACAATTCACCCCTCCACTTT.

The CDR3 protein is CSVTGQGLPNEQFF. DNA of the CDR3: TGCAGCGTCACTGGACAGGGCCTACCTAATGAGCAGTTCTTC. V is TRBV29-1 and J is TRBJ2-1, with 8 nucleotides matching TRBD1. The junction had 11 bases not matched to a gene; V was cut back by 6 bases and J by 7 bases. The CDR3 is 14 residues long. Germline V CDR1 and CDR2: SQVTM, ANQGSEA.

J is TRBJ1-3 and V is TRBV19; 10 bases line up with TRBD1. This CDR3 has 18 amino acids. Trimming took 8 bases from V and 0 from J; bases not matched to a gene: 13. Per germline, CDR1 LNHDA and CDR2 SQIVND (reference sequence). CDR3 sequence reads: CASARTGGIGPSGNTIYF. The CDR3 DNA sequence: TGTGCCAGTGCCCGGACAGGGGGAATAGGCCCCTCTGGAAACACCATATATTTT. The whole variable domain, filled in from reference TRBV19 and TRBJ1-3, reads DGGITQSPKYLFRKEGQNVTLSCEQNLNHDAMYWYRQDPGQGLRLIYYSQIVNDFQKGDIAEGYSVSREKKESFPLTVTSAQKNPTAFYLCASARTGGIGPSGNTIYFGEGSWLTVV.

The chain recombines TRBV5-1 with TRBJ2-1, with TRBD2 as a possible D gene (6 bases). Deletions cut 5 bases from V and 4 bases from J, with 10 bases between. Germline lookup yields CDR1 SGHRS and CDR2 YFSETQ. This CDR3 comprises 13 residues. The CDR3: CASSSAGYNEQFF. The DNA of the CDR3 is TGCGCCAGCAGTTCGGCGGGGTACAATGAGCAGTTCTTC.

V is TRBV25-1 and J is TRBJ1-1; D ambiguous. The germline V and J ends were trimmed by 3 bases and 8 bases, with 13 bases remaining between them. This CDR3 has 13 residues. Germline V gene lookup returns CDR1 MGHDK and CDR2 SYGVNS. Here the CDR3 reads CASSDMSSGEAFF. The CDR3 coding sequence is TGTGCCAGCAGTGATATGAGCAGCGGGGAAGCTTTCTTT.

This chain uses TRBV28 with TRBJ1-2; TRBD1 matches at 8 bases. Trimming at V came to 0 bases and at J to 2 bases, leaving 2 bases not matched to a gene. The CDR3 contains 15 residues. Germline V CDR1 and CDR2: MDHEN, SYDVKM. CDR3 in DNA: TGTGCCAGCAGTTTATGGACAGGGGTGAACTATGGCTACACCTTC. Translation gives CASSLWTGVNYGYTF.

The CDR3 DNA reads as TGTGCCAGCATTAATAAGAACACTGAAGCTTTCTTT. It specifies CASINKNTEAFF. The chain uses TRBV6-5 and TRBJ1-1; D remains unclear. The CDR3 loop spans 12 amino acids. CDR1 and CDR2 (germline): MNHEY, SVGAGI. Trimming pared 7 bases from V and 1 base from J, leaving 7 bases between.

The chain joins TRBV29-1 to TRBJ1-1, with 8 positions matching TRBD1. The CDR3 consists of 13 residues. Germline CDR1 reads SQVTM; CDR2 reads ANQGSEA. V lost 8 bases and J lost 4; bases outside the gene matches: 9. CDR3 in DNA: TGCAGCACCAGGACAGGGAAGTTCACTGAAGCTTTCTTT. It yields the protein CSTRTGKFTEAFF.

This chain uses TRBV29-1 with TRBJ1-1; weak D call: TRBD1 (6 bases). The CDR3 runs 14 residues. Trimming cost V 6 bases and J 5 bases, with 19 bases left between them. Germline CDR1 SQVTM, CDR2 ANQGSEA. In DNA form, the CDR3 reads TGCAGCGTCACCGGGGGGGGGCGGAGGACTGAAGCTTTCTTT. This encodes CSVTGGGRRTEAFF.

The CDR3 loop reads CASSLGWLDQGEGEQYF. CDR3 coding DNA: TGTGCCAGCAGCTTAGGTTGGTTGGATCAGGGTGAAGGCGAGCAGTACTTC. The chain carries TRBV13 and TRBJ2-7; maybe TRBD1 (5 bases). The length of the CDR3 is 17 residues. Germline V lookup: CDR1 PRHDT, CDR2 FYEKMQ (reference sequence). V gave up 0 bases and J gave up 6 bases, with 21 bases separating them.

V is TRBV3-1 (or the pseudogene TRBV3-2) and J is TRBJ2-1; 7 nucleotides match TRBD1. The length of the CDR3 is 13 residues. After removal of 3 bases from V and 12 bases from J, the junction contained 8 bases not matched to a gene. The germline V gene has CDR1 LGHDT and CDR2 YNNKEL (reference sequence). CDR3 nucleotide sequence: TGTGCCAGCAGCCAGACCCGGGACAGAGCGCAGTTCTTC. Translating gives CASSQTRDRAQFF.

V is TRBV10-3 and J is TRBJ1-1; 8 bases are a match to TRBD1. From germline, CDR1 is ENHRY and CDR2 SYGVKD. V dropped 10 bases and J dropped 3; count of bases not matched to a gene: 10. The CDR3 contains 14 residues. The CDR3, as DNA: TGTGCCACCAGGACAGGGAAGGGGGACACTGAAGCTTTCTTT. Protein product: CATRTGKGDTEAFF.

The CDR3 protein is CASSEGAANQPQHF. The CDR3 DNA follows: TGTGCCAGCAGTGAAGGGGCAGCTAATCAGCCCCAGCATTTT. The genes are TRBV2 and TRBJ1-5; D uncertain. The germline CDR1 and CDR2 sequences are SNHLY and FYNNEI. V was cut by 1 base and J by 4 bases, with 8 bases left in between. This CDR3 region has 14 residues.

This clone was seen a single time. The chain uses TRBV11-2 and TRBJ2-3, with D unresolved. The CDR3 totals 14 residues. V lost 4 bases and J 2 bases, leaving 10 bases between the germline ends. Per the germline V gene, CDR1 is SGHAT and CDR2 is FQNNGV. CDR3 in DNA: TGTGCCAGCAGCTCGCACGGTTTCACAGATACGCAGTATTTT. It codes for CASSSHGFTDTQYF.

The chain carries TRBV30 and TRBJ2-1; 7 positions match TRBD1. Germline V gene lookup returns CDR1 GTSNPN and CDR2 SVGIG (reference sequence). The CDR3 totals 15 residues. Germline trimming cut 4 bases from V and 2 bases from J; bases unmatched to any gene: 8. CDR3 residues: CAWTTGTATYNEQFF. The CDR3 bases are TGTGCCTGGACCACCGGGACAGCAACCTACAATGAGCAGTTCTTC.

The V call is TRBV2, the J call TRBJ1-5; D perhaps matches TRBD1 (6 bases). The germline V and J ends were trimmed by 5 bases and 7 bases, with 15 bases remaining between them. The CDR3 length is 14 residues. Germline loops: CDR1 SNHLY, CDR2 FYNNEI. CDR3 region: CASSKQGGQQPQHF. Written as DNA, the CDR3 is TGTGCCAGCAGTAAACAGGGAGGGCAACAGCCCCAGCATTTT.

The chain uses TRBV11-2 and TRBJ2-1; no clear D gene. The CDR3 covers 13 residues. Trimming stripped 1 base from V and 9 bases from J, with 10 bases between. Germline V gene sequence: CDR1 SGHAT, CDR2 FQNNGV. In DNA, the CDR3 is TGTGCCAGCAGCTTAGCGCAGTTTCGTGAGCAGTTCTTC. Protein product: CASSLAQFREQFF.

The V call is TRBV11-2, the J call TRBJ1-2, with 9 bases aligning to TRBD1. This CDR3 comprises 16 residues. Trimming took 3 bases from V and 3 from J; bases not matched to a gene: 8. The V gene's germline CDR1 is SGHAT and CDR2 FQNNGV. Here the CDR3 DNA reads TGTGCCAGCAGCTTGTCCGGGACAGGGCCCCACTATGGCTACACCTTC. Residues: CASSLSGTGPHYGYTF.

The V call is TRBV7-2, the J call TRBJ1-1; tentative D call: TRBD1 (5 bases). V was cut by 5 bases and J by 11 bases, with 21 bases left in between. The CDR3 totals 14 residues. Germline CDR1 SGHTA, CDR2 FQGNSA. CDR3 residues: CASSLTLGLGGAFF. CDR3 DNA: TGTGCCAGCAGCCTTACATTGGGGCTCGGTGGGGCTTTCTTT. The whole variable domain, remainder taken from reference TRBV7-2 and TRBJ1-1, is GAGVSQSPSNKVTEKGKDVELRCDPISGHTALYWYRQSLGQGLEFLIYFQGNSAPDKSGLPSDRFSAERTGGSVSTLTIQRTQQEDSAVYLCASSLTLGLGGAFFGQGTRLTVV.

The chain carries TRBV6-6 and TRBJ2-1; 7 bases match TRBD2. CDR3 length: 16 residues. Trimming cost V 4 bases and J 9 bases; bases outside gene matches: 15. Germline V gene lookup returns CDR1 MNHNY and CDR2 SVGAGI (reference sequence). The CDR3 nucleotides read TGTGCCAGCAGTTCCCTTAAGCGGGGAGCAATAGGTGAGCAGTTCTTC. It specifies CASSSLKRGAIGEQFF.

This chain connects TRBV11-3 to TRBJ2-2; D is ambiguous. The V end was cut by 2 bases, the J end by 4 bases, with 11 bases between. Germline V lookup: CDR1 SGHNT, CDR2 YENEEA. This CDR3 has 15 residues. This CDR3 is CASSLTERSTGELFF. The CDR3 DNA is TGTGCCAGCAGCTTAACGGAGAGGAGCACCGGGGAGCTGTTTTTT.

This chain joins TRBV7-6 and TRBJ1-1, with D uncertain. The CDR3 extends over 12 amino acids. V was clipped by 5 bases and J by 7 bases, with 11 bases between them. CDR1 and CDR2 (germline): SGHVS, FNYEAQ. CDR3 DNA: TGTGCCAGCAGCCTCCCTGAGGATGAAGCTTTCTTT. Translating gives CASSLPEDEAFF.

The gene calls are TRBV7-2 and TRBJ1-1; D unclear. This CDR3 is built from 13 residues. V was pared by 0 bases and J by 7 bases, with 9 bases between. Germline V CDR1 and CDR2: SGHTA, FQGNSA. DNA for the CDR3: TGTGCCAGCAGCTTAGCGCGGGTCCGTGAAGCTTTCTTT. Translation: CASSLARVREAFF.

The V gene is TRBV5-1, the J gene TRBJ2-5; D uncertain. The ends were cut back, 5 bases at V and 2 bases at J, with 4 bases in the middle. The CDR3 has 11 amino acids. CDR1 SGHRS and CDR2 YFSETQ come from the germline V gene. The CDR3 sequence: CASSYQETQYF. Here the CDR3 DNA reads TGCGCCAGCAGTTATCAAGAGACCCAGTACTTC.

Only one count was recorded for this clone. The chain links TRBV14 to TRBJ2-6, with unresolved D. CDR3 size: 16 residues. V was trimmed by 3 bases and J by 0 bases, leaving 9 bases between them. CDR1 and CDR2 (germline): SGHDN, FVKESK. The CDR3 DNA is TGTGCCAGCAGCCAGGAGACTTTCTCTGGGGCCAACGTCCTGACTTTC. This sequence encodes CASSQETFSGANVLTF.